One sample yielded the 24 T cell receptor beta chains listed below, sequenced in a study of T cell repertoires in cytomegalovirus infection. Their specific antigens are unknown. Each CDR3 protein is one row after TCRdb ran MiXCR on the reads. The sample holds approximately 390,000 distinct CDR3 sequences, approximately 35% seen once. Sequenced here: cultured PBMCs, sampled from culture after CMV antigen stimulation. Receptor source: a human donor in good health (CMV status not recorded). Some clones in this sample may be carry-over from other donors' samples.

Concerning this clonotype: A junction end diverges from the germline sequence, so it may reflect a read error. The J gene is TRBJ1-1, the V gene TRBV20-1, with TRBD1 matching over 9 bases. CDR1 is DFQATT, CDR2 SNEGSKA, per germline (reference sequence). The CDR3 covers 14 residues. The CDR3 protein is CSAGTGKGNAEAFF. Written as DNA, the CDR3 is TGCAGTGCCGGGACAGGGAAAGGGAACGCTGAAGCTTTCTTT.

The V call is TRBV6-2 or TRBV6-3, the J call TRBJ2-6; D is ambiguous. Trimming cost V 7 bases and J 4 bases, with 8 bases left between them. CDR1 and CDR2 (germline): MNHEY, SVGEGT. The CDR3 is made up of 13 amino acids. CDR3 sequence: CASNTPGANVLTF. The CDR3 nucleotides are TGTGCCAGCAACACCCCCGGGGCCAACGTCCTGACTTTC.

The CDR3 is CASSEEGVETEAFF. The CDR3 DNA is TGTGCCAGCAGTGAAGAGGGAGTCGAGACTGAAGCTTTCTTT. The chain carries TRBV2 and TRBJ1-1, with D hard to call. V lost 1 base to trimming and J lost 5 bases, with 11 bases between them. CDR3 length: 14 amino acids. CDR1 is SNHLY, CDR2 FYNNEI, per germline.

This chain connects TRBV6-8 to TRBJ2-1; D possibly corresponds to TRBD2 (6 bases). Trimming stripped 2 bases from V and 5 bases from J, with 16 bases between. Per the germline V gene, CDR1 is MNHGY and CDR2 is SAAAGT. CDR3 length equals 16 residues. The CDR3 loop is CASSYTPRLGDNEQFF. CDR3 in DNA: TGTGCCAGCAGTTACACCCCTAGACTAGGAGACAATGAGCAGTTCTTC.

The V and J genes are TRBV5-4 and TRBJ1-1; TRBD1 is a possible D gene (6 bases). The CDR3 runs 14 residues. In germline, CDR1 is SGHNT, CDR2 YYREEE (reference sequence). Trimming left V 0 bases short and J 6 bases short, with 12 bases between. The CDR3 nucleotides read TGTGCCAGCAGCTTGGCCGGGGGCATGCCTGAAGCTTTCTTT. This encodes CASSLAGGMPEAFF. The full variable domain, rest sourced from reference TRBV5-4 and TRBJ1-1, is ETGVTQSPTHLIKTRGQQVTLRCSSQSGHNTVSWYQQALGQGPQFIFQYYREEENGRGNFPPRFSGLQFPNYSSELNVNALELDDSALYLCASSLAGGMPEAFFGQGTRLTVV.

This clonotype was counted between two and nine times. V usage is TRBV7-2 and J usage is TRBJ2-7; 8 nucleotides agree with TRBD2. The germline gives CDR1 SGHTA, CDR2 FQGNSA. Trimming removed 1 base from V and 5 bases from J; junction bases left unmatched: 7. The CDR3 runs to 15 residues. The CDR3 reads CASSLVSAGVDEQYF. Written as DNA, the CDR3 is TGTGCCAGCAGCTTAGTGTCAGCGGGAGTCGACGAGCAGTACTTC.

V gene TRBV19 combines with J gene TRBJ1-2; the match to TRBD1 covers 9 bases. V was clipped by 0 bases and J by 0 bases; unmatched bases: 14. Germline V gene lookup returns CDR1 LNHDA and CDR2 SQIVND (reference sequence). The CDR3 has 20 residues. DNA for the CDR3: TGTGCCAGTAGTATAGATATAGGTGTCGGGACAGGGAGATCTAACTATGGCTACACCTTC. Protein product: CASSIDIGVGTGRSNYGYTF.

The chain carries TRBV14 and TRBJ2-7; D is unresolved. CDR1 and CDR2 (germline): SGHDN, FVKESK. The CDR3 totals 15 residues. Trimming removed 1 base from V and 2 bases from J, with 12 bases in between. DNA of the CDR3: TGTGCCAGCAGCCAAGGGAACGGCCTGACCTACGAGCAGTACTTC. This codes for CASSQGNGLTYEQYF.

This clonotype was found a few times. V gene TRBV12-5 combines with J gene TRBJ2-1; D is unclear. CDR1 LGHNT and CDR2 FRNRAP come from the germline V gene. The CDR3 totals 14 residues. Trimming pared 3 bases from V and 7 bases from J, leaving 13 bases between. The CDR3 DNA sequence: TGTGCTAGTGGTTTAGGGCTAGTTCTGAATGAGCAGTTCTTC. This codes for CASGLGLVLNEQFF.

The chain couples TRBV7-3 to TRBJ2-3; 7 nucleotides line up with TRBD2. Germline CDR1 reads SGHTA; CDR2 reads FQGTGA. The V segment lost 5 bases and the J segment 8 bases; nucleotides outside the gene matches: 7. The CDR3 loop spans 13 amino acids. Here the CDR3 reads CASSPNGEGTQYF. The DNA for the CDR3 is TGTGCCAGCAGCCCTAACGGGGAGGGTACGCAGTATTTT.

The V and J genes are TRBV4-1 and TRBJ2-7; 11 nucleotides agree with TRBD2. The V gene's germline CDR1 is MGHRA and CDR2 YSYEKL. V was clipped by 4 bases and J by 7 bases; unmatched bases: 6. This CDR3 is 14 amino acids long. In DNA, the CDR3 is TGCGCCAGCAGCCCGCTAGCGGGAGGAGGGGAGCAGTACTTC. As protein: CASSPLAGGGEQYF.

The chain joins TRBV4-3 to TRBJ1-2, with D unclear. Per germline, CDR1 LGHNA and CDR2 YSLEER. The length of the CDR3 is 14 residues. The ends were cut back, 0 bases at V and 2 bases at J, with 7 bases in the middle. The CDR3 nucleotides are TGCGCCAGCAGCCAAGATGGGGAGAACTATGGCTACACCTTC. Its protein product is CASSQDGENYGYTF.

This clonotype was observed a single time. One junction end does not reproduce the germline sequence, and a read error may be involved. The chain employs TRBV6-6 and TRBJ2-6; TRBD2 matches at 10 bases. The CDR3 runs to 16 residues. CDR1 and CDR2 from the germline V gene are MNHNY and SVGAGI (reference sequence). Here the CDR3 DNA reads TGTGCCAGCAGGCTAGCGGGAGCCTCTGGGGCCAACGTCATGACTTTC. It encodes CASRLAGASGANVMTF.

The gene calls are TRBV20-1 and TRBJ2-5, with 13 bases lining up with TRBD2. The J segment lost 7 bases and the V segment lost 6 bases, leaving 14 bases of the junction unmatched. Germline CDR1 is DFQATT and CDR2 is SNEGSKA (reference sequence). This CDR3 comprises 16 residues. CDR3 bases: TGCAGTGCCACCGGGGCACTAGCGGGAGGGCCAGCGACCCAGTACTTC. Translating gives CSATGALAGGPATQYF.

The chain has TRBV5-1 and TRBJ2-2; TRBD2 aligns across 9 bases. The CDR3 runs to 17 residues. The trim removed 0 bases at V and 2 bases at J, leaving 5 bases unmatched. Germline CDR1 SGHRS, CDR2 YFSETQ. Here the CDR3 reads CASSLETSGSNTGELFF. As DNA, the CDR3 is TGCGCCAGCAGCTTGGAGACTAGCGGATCAAACACCGGGGAGCTGTTTTTT.

The gene calls are TRBV12-3 or TRBV12-4 and TRBJ2-3; no firm D call. CDR3 length: 15 residues. Trimming took 1 base from V and 2 from J, leaving 10 bases between them. The CDR3 DNA sequence: TGTGCCAGCAGTTTAGGCGGCGGAGACACAGATACGCAGTATTTT. Its translation: CASSLGGGDTDTQYF.

This chain connects TRBV19 to TRBJ2-2; D is unclear. The CDR3 loop spans 14 amino acids. Per germline, CDR1 LNHDA and CDR2 SQIVND (reference sequence). V was cut by 1 base and J by 5 bases, with 8 bases left in between. CDR3 sequence (DNA): TGTGCCAGTAGTATAGTACCTACGACCGGGGAGCTGTTTTTT. Amino acid sequence: CASSIVPTTGELFF.

The chain couples TRBV6-2 or TRBV6-3 to TRBJ2-3; no clear D gene. V was shortened by 0 bases and J by 9 bases, with 7 bases between the two germline ends. CDR3 length: 12 residues. Per the germline V gene, CDR1 is MNHEY and CDR2 is SVGEGT. The CDR3: CASSYSDATQYF. The CDR3 region has the DNA TGTGCCAGCAGTTACTCGGATGCCACGCAGTATTTT.

The rearrangement uses TRBV7-6 and TRBJ1-3, with TRBD1 matching over 9 bases. The CDR3 is 15 residues long. Germline CDR1 reads SGHVS; CDR2 reads FNYEAQ. V trimming: 7 bases; J trimming: 3 bases; junction bases outside the gene matches: 7. The chain's CDR3 is CASTPGTGSGNTIYF. The CDR3, as DNA: TGTGCCAGCACACCCGGGACAGGGAGTGGAAACACCATATATTTT.

This clonotype has just a few counts. This chain links TRBV28 with TRBJ2-7; D unresolved. V was cut by 8 bases and J by 6 bases, with 11 bases left in between. This CDR3 is 11 amino acids long. Germline V gene sequence: CDR1 MDHEN, CDR2 SYDVKM. The CDR3 is CASRGFLEQYF. CDR3 nucleotides: TGTGCCAGCCGCGGATTCCTCGAGCAGTACTTC.

V usage is TRBV6-6 and J usage is TRBJ2-1, with TRBD2 matching over 7 bases. V shed 0 bases, J shed 0 bases, and the junction held 5 bases outside the gene matches. The CDR3 sequence is 17 residues long. The germline V gene has CDR1 MNHNY and CDR2 SVGAGI (reference sequence). The CDR3 protein is CASSYSKRGSSYNEQFF. The CDR3 DNA sequence: TGTGCCAGCAGTTACTCGAAGCGGGGTAGCTCCTACAATGAGCAGTTCTTC.

This clonotype was counted a few times. CDR3 DNA sequence: TGTGCCAGCAGCTTAGGAGGGACAGCTACTAGAGACGAGCAGTACGTC. Translation: CASSLGGTATRDEQYV. The gene calls are TRBV7-8 and TRBJ2-7; 7 nucleotides align to TRBD1. J gave up 5 bases and V 1 base, and 11 bases lay outside the gene matches. Germline V gene sequence: CDR1 SGHVS, CDR2 FQNEAQ. The CDR3 spans 16 residues.

This chain's CDR3 is CASSSVGQPPYEQYV. In DNA form, the CDR3 reads TGTGCCAGCAGCTCCGTGGGGCAGCCACCCTACGAGCAGTACGTC. V and J are TRBV7-9 and TRBJ2-7; a possible D gene is TRBD1 (5 bases). V was trimmed by 4 bases and J by 2 bases, leaving 15 bases between them. Germline V gives CDR1 SEHNR, CDR2 FQNEAQ (reference sequence). The CDR3 length is 15 residues.

The chain has TRBV7-2 and TRBJ2-7; tentatively, D is TRBD1 (6 bases). The CDR3 extends over 14 amino acids. Between the trimmed V and J ends, which lost 4 bases and 3 bases, there was a span of 13 bases. Germline loops: CDR1 SGHTA, CDR2 FQGNSA. The CDR3 DNA reads TGTGCCAGCAGCTCGACAGGTGGAGGCTACGAGCAGTACTTC. It encodes CASSSTGGGYEQYF. The variable domain in full, completed from reference TRBV7-2 and TRBJ2-7, reads GAGVSQSPSNKVTEKGKDVELRCDPISGHTALYWYRQSLGQGLEFLIYFQGNSAPDKSGLPSDRFSAERTGGSVSTLTIQRTQQEDSAVYLCASSSTGGGYEQYFGPGTRLTVT.